This TCR beta chain was found in a study of OX40 agonist ivuxolimab in advanced cancers. Across the whole study: Patient treatment consisted of intravenous ivuxolimab administration every 2 weeks at 0.01 to 10 mg/kg.

V was pared by 6 bases and J by 4 bases, with 7 bases of the junction left unmatched. The germline V gene encodes CDR1 ENHRY and CDR2 SYGVKD. This CDR3 comprises 14 residues. Generated by immunoSEQ multiplex PCR, the TCRdb table keeps only in-frame clones and is missing some. The top ten hold about 0.66% of the sample, which has about 68,000 clones, about 83% seen once. A remark on this clone: Its antigen is unidentified.

Findings and caveats of the study: Expanded clones were, on average, more numerous among CD8+ T cells than CD4+.

The chain is built from TRBV10-3 and TRBJ2-7; 9 bases agree with TRBD1. This TCR derives from an adult with an advanced solid tumor such as melanoma, head and neck, liver or kidney cancer. The sequencing here drew on CD4+ or CD8+ T cells sorted from blood, taken in a trial of the OX40 agonist ivuxolimab. CDR3 loop: CAISQGQGLYEQYF. The CDR3 nucleotides read TGTGCCATCAGCCAAGGACAGGGGCTATACGAGCAGTACTTC.